This T cell receptor (beta chain) was recovered during a study of cytomegalovirus exposure and HLA in healthy donors. A remark on this clone: Its specificity is not known.

In the PCR, 60 Vbeta and 13 Jbeta primers were used. Profiled with immunoSEQ multiplex PCR; TCRdb holds only in-frame clones, not every one. This sample carries roughly 130,000 clones, 84% of them seen once, and the ten largest clones take approximately 2.5%. Study-wide findings and caveats: The classifier reportedly diagnosed cytomegalovirus status with high sensitivity and specificity. TCR beta chain V- and J-gene trimming was linked, in a later analysis, to a missense variant in DCLRE1C. Reportedly, fewer N-insertions than the approximately 700-donor mean appeared in an Asian-associated ancestry cluster in a later analysis. Earlier analysis yielded a pattern in which most TCR beta V segments were productive about 87% or about 30% of the time.

This clonotype was sampled from a middle-aged man in good health and CMV-seronegative. Sequencing was performed on PBMCs.

The CDR3 loop is CASSQDPSLAGTGELFF. The CDR3 coding sequence is TGCGCCAGCAGCCAAGATCCATCCCTAGCGGGCACCGGGGAGCTGTTTTTT. The J gene is TRBJ2-2, the V gene TRBV4-3, with TRBD2 matching 8 bases. V shed 0 bases and J 4 bases; nucleotides not matched to a gene: 7. Germline CDR1 is LGHNA and CDR2 is YSLEER. The CDR3 contains 17 residues.